This T cell receptor (beta chain) was found in a study of HIV-infected children after antiretroviral therapy interruption. CDR1 is GTSNPN and CDR2 is SVGIG in the germline V gene (reference sequence). The CDR3 spans 8 residues. Comments on this clonotype: The junction and the germline gene differ at one end; a read error may be behind it.

The treatment was: PENTA 11 planned treatment interruption arm or continuous ART arm. The TCR library was built from RNA with a 3' RACE protocol and unique molecular identifiers. TCRdb reprocessed the 3' RACE reads with MiXCR, giving one entry per CDR3 protein. The sample yields 35,000 to 50,000 distinct CDR3 sequences, under 8% seen once. This receptor was obtained from a pool of human donors with HIV. V and J are TRBV30 and TRBJ2-3, with D unresolved. Specimen: CD45RA+ CD4+ T cells from PBMCs, pooled from several time points, collected from a donor given antiretroviral therapy, either interrupted or continuous. The subset was: naive CD4+ CD45RA+ CD45RO- T cells. The CDR3, as DNA: TGTAGTGCAGAAACGCTGTATTTT. Residues: CSAETLYF. The entire variable domain, with the rest obtained from reference TRBV30 and TRBJ2-3, is as follows: SQTIHQWPATLVQPVGSPLSLECTVEGTSNPNLYWYRQAAGRGLQLLFYSVGIGQISSEVPQNLSASRPQDRQFILSSKKLLLSDSGFYLCSAETLYFGPGTRLTVL.